Following are 24 T cell receptor beta chains from one sample sequenced in a study of long-term antiretroviral therapy in people with HIV. At the survey level, the v3.0 immunoSEQ assay was run. Only in-frame clones appear in the TCRdb table, and some are missing; sequencing was by immunoSEQ multiplex PCR. Of about 33,000 clones listed, roughly 96% were seen once; the top ten hold about 2.2%. Sample: unsorted PBMCs, taken 6.6 years after starting antiretroviral therapy. Source of these receptors: a man younger than 45 with HIV.

The gene calls are TRBV10-3 and TRBJ2-2; D gene ambiguous. Germline V gene data show CDR1 as ENHRY and CDR2 as SYGVKD. CDR3 size: 14 residues. The V and J ends lost 3 bases and 3 bases respectively, with 8 bases between them. CDR3 sequence (DNA): TGTGCCATCAGTGACACACCCGACACCGGGGAGCTGTTTTTT. Its translation is CAISDTPDTGELFF.

The chain combines TRBV27 with TRBJ1-6; TRBD1 is a possible D gene (6 bases). The germline V gene has CDR1 MNHEY and CDR2 SMNVEV (reference sequence). The CDR3 is 14 residues long. V lost 5 bases, J lost 6 bases, and 11 bases lay in between. The CDR3 loop is CASSRGQINSPLHF. The CDR3 DNA sequence: TGTGCCAGCAGTAGGGGACAAATTAATTCACCCCTCCACTTT.

The chain links TRBV27 to TRBJ2-7, with TRBD1 matching 7 bases. CDR1 and CDR2 (germline): MNHEY, SMNVEV (reference sequence). The CDR3 covers 12 residues. V was pared by 6 bases and J by 3 bases, with 2 bases of the junction left unmatched. CDR3 sequence: CASRQGNYEQYF. The CDR3 nucleotides read TGTGCCAGCAGACAGGGGAACTACGAGCAGTACTTC.

The CDR3 region is CASRTGSGNTIYF. The CDR3 DNA sequence: TGTGCCAGCAGGACAGGGTCTGGAAACACCATATATTTT. This chain connects TRBV6-1 to TRBJ1-3; 7 nucleotides match TRBD1. V shed 6 bases and J 1 base; nucleotides not matched to a gene: 0. This CDR3 has 13 residues. Looked up from germline, CDR1 is MNHNS and CDR2 is SASEGT.

The chain recombines TRBV27 with TRBJ2-1; a weak D match, TRBD1 (6 bases). Per germline, CDR1 MNHEY and CDR2 SMNVEV (reference sequence). The CDR3 extends over 13 amino acids. V was shortened by 6 bases and J by 7 bases, with 13 bases between the two germline ends. The CDR3 coding sequence is TGTGCCAGCAGCCGGGACATTCAAAATGAGCAGTTCTTC. Translation gives CASSRDIQNEQFF.

CDR3 residues: CASRGRRHSGANVLTF. The CDR3 region has the DNA TGTGCCAGCAGGGGACGGCGACACTCTGGGGCCAACGTCCTGACTTTC. V usage is TRBV6-6 and J usage is TRBJ2-6; the D call may be TRBD1 or TRBD2 (5 bases each). CDR1 and CDR2 (germline): MNHNY, SVGAGI (reference sequence). V was pared by 6 bases and J by 0 bases, with 12 bases between. CDR3 size: 16 residues.

The chain recombines TRBV15 with TRBJ2-7; 13 nucleotides agree with TRBD2. CDR3 length: 15 residues. V was clipped by 1 base and J by 3 bases; unmatched bases: 0. From germline, CDR1 is LNHNV and CDR2 YYDKDF (reference sequence). The CDR3 DNA is TGTGCCACCAGCAGAGGGACTAGCGGGGGCTACGAGCAGTACTTC. This sequence encodes CATSRGTSGGYEQYF.

Only one count was recorded for this clone. The same CDR3 also results from other DNA sequences found in this sample. The V call is TRBV6-4, the J call TRBJ1-1; 9 nucleotides match TRBD1. Trimming cost V 6 bases and J 4 bases; bases outside gene matches: 3. Germline values: CDR1 MRHNA, CDR2 SNTAGT. There are 13 residues in the CDR3. The DNA of the CDR3 is TGTGCCAGCAGCGACAGGGGGATCACTGAAGCTTTCTTT. Translated: CASSDRGITEAFF.

J is TRBJ2-1 and V is TRBV25-1; 13 bases agree with TRBD2. The CDR3 has 14 amino acids. V trimming: 4 bases; J trimming: 8 bases; junction bases outside the gene matches: 2. The germline gives CDR1 MGHDK, CDR2 SYGVNS. The CDR3 sequence is CASSGGLAGHEQFF. In nucleotides, the CDR3 is TGTGCCAGCAGTGGGGGACTAGCGGGACATGAGCAGTTCTTC.

The rearrangement links TRBV19 to TRBJ1-5; D is uncertain. The CDR3 length is 13 residues. The germline V gene encodes CDR1 LNHDA and CDR2 SQIVND (reference sequence). V was cut by 7 bases and J by 3 bases, with 10 bases left in between. The CDR3 loop is CASNLHSNQPQHF. Written as DNA, the CDR3 is TGTGCCAGTAACTTGCACTCCAATCAGCCCCAGCATTTT. Filled out from reference TRBV19 and TRBJ1-5, the complete variable domain reads DGGITQSPKYLFRKEGQNVTLSCEQNLNHDAMYWYRQDPGQGLRLIYYSQIVNDFQKGDIAEGYSVSREKKESFPLTVTSAQKNPTAFYLCASNLHSNQPQHFGDGTRLSIL.

The rearrangement joins TRBV9 to TRBJ1-5, with 7 bases matching TRBD1. Germline CDR1 SGDLS, CDR2 YYNGEE. The CDR3 runs 15 residues. V dropped 8 bases and J dropped 5; count of bases not matched to a gene: 13. In nucleotides, the CDR3 is TGTGCCAGGCGAAGGGCAGGGGGGATTTATCAGCCCCAGCATTTT. It encodes CARRRAGGIYQPQHF.

DNA of the CDR3: TGCGCCAGCAGCCAGCCGGGACGGACGTCTGGCTACACCTTC. Translation gives CASSQPGRTSGYTF. This rearrangement joins TRBV4-1 to TRBJ1-2, with D possibly matching TRBD1 (5 bases). The germline CDR1 and CDR2 sequences are MGHRA and YSYEKL. Between the trimmed V and J ends, which lost 3 bases and 7 bases, there was a span of 15 bases. There are 14 residues in the CDR3.

The J gene is TRBJ2-6, the V gene TRBV4-1, with 7 bases identical to TRBD2. CDR3 length: 17 amino acids. Germline CDR1 reads MGHRA; CDR2 reads YSYEKL. V trimming: 1 base; J trimming: 2 bases; junction bases outside the gene matches: 5. The CDR3, as DNA: TGCGCCAGCAGCCAAGCCATCGCGGGGGCTGGGGCCAACGTCCTGACTTTC. Its protein is CASSQAIAGAGANVLTF.

The rearrangement links TRBV6-1 to TRBJ2-3, with D perhaps TRBD2 (5 bases). The CDR3 is made up of 13 amino acids. From germline, CDR1 is MNHNS and CDR2 SASEGT. The V end lost 3 bases, the J end lost 3 bases, and 7 bases lay between the germline ends. The CDR3 sequence is CASSDVATDTQYF. CDR3 sequence (DNA): TGTGCCAGCAGTGATGTAGCGACAGATACGCAGTATTTT.

J is TRBJ1-2 and V is TRBV7-8; maybe TRBD1 (5 bases). The germline CDR1 and CDR2 sequences are SGHVS and FQNEAQ. Trimming pared 5 bases from V and 0 bases from J, leaving 10 bases between. The CDR3 has 14 residues. CDR3 protein: CASSLAGPNYGYTF. DNA of the CDR3: TGTGCCAGCAGCCTGGCGGGGCCTAACTATGGCTACACCTTC.

This sequence joins TRBV7-6 and TRBJ2-6, with 10 bases that match TRBD1. This CDR3 contains 17 residues. V lost 1 base to trimming and J lost 3 bases; unmatched junction nucleotides: 3. CDR1 and CDR2 (germline): SGHVS, FNYEAQ. DNA of the CDR3: TGTGCCAGCAGCTTAGTGGGACAGGGGTTTGGGGCCAACGTCCTGACTTTC. This codes for CASSLVGQGFGANVLTF.

The J gene is TRBJ2-3, the V gene TRBV7-2; D may be TRBD2 (6 bases). Germline V lookup: CDR1 SGHTA, CDR2 FQGNSA. The CDR3 spans 15 residues. V lost 5 bases and J lost 0, with 12 bases in between. CDR3 residues: CASSPRRASTDTQYF. Written as DNA, the CDR3 is TGTGCCAGCAGCCCTCGGAGGGCTAGCACAGATACGCAGTATTTT.

This chain uses TRBV7-9 with TRBJ2-3; D gene ambiguous. Per germline, CDR1 SEHNR and CDR2 FQNEAQ (reference sequence). CDR3 length: 12 amino acids. Trimming removed 5 bases at V and 7 bases at J, with 10 bases between. This CDR3 is CASSPYTNTQYF. In DNA form, the CDR3 reads TGTGCCAGCAGCCCCTATACGAATACGCAGTATTTT.

This chain links TRBV11-2 with TRBJ2-7, with a weak D call TRBD1 (6 bases). Germline V CDR1 and CDR2: SGHAT, FQNNGV. V lost 5 bases and J 9 bases, leaving 32 bases between the germline ends. CDR3 size: 18 residues. The CDR3 DNA reads as TGTGCCAGCAGCGATACTCCGGGACAAGGGCCAACGCGGCGAGGGCAGTACTTC. This encodes CASSDTPGQGPTRRGQYF.

The genes are TRBV5-8 and TRBJ1-5, with D unresolved. V was cut by 0 bases and J by 5 bases, with 12 bases left in between. Germline CDR1 reads SGHTS; CDR2 reads YDEGEE. The CDR3 contains 15 residues. The CDR3 reads CASSLGERYYQPQHF. The CDR3, as DNA: TGTGCCAGCAGCTTGGGGGAACGGTACTATCAGCCCCAGCATTTT.

The V call is TRBV6-6, the J call TRBJ2-7; the match to TRBD2 covers 8 bases. The CDR3 has 13 residues. Per the germline V gene, CDR1 is MNHNY and CDR2 is SVGAGI (reference sequence). V was pared by 7 bases and J by 6 bases, with 8 bases of the junction left unmatched. The CDR3 nucleotides read TGTGCCAGCACAACTAGCGGACAGACCGAGCAGTACTTC. This gives the protein CASTTSGQTEQYF.

The rearrangement links TRBV7-9 to TRBJ1-4; D uncertain. V lost 3 bases and J 5 bases, leaving 10 bases between the germline ends. The CDR3 spans 14 residues. CDR1 is SEHNR and CDR2 is FQNEAQ in the germline V gene (reference sequence). Here the CDR3 reads CASSFSGRNEKLFF. Here the CDR3 DNA reads TGTGCCAGCAGCTTCTCCGGGAGGAATGAAAAACTGTTTTTT.

V is TRBV4-3 and J is TRBJ2-1; 10 bases agree with TRBD2. Germline loops: CDR1 LGHNA, CDR2 YSLEER. The length of the CDR3 is 17 residues. J lost 3 bases, V lost 1 base, and 6 bases had no gene match. The CDR3 spells CASSQAASGSSYNEQFF. CDR3 nucleotide sequence: TGCGCCAGCAGCCAAGCAGCTAGCGGGAGTAGCTACAATGAGCAGTTCTTC.

The chain joins TRBV7-2 to TRBJ2-5, with 9 bases lining up with TRBD2. This CDR3 has 16 residues. The trim removed 2 bases at V and 4 bases at J, leaving 8 bases unmatched. From germline, CDR1 is SGHTA and CDR2 FQGNSA. CDR3 nucleotides: TGTGCCAGCAGCTTATGGTTTAGCGGGGGCCGAGAGACCCAGTACTTC. Translation gives CASSLWFSGGRETQYF.